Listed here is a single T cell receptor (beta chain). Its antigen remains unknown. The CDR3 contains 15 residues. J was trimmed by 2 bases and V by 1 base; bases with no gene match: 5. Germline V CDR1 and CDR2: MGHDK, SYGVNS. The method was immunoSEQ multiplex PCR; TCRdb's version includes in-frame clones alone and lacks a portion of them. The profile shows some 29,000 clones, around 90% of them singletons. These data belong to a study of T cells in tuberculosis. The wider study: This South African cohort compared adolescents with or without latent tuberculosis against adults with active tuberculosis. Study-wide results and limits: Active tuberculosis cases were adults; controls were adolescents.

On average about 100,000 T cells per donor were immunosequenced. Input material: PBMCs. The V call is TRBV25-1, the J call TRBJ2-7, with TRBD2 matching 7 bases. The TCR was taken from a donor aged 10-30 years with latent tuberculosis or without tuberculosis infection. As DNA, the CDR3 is TGTGCCAGCAGTGAATGGGGGGGTGCCACCTACGAGCAGTACTTC. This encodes CASSEWGGATYEQYF.